This is a list of T cell receptor beta chains from one sample in a study of blood T cells in healthy people across ages. TCRdb passed the 5' RACE reads through MiXCR, listing each CDR3 protein once. The data contain some 850,000 distinct CDR3 sequences, 20% to 30% of them singletons. These data were likewise used in another study, on T cells of mothers and their children.

Material for sequencing was blood. The source of these receptors is a boy aged 5-17 years in good health. Both conserved end residues are part of each CDR3. A D gene is named only where the DNA matches it firmly. Part of the rows lack a size; the others show once, few, many or a class for expanded clones.

v_call,d_call,j_call,clone_size,cdr3_aa,cdr3_nt
TRBV12-3/TRBV12-4,.,TRBJ2-1,.,CASSRPDWSSYDEQFF,TGTGCCAGCAGTCGCCCGGACTGGAGCTCCTACGATGAGCAGTTCTTC
TRBV12-3/TRBV12-4,.,TRBJ2-1,.,CASSRDFPRNEQFF,TGTGCCAGCAGTCGGGACTTCCCCAGGAATGAGCAGTTCTTC
TRBV14,.,TRBJ1-1,once,CASSQGVRAEAFF,TGTGCCAGCAGCCAAGGGGTCAGGGCTGAAGCTTTCTTT
TRBV6-5,.,TRBJ1-5,.,CASSYSGAQGQPQHF,TGTGCCAGCAGTTACTCGGGGGCGCAAGGTCAGCCCCAGCATTTT
TRBV6-1,.,TRBJ2-5,.,CASSDPGHRNF,TGTGCCAGCAGTGACCCGGGACACAGAAACTTC
TRBV6-1,.,TRBJ2-1,.,CASSDEGSYNEQFF,TGTGCCAGCAGTGATGAGGGATCCTACAATGAGCAGTTCTTC
TRBV11-2,.,TRBJ2-7,few,CASSLEVSAAYEQYF,TGTGCCAGCAGCTTAGAAGTTTCCGCCGCCTACGAGCAGTACTTC
TRBV5-5,.,TRBJ1-3,.,CASSLGLTGGNTIYF,TGTGCCAGCAGCTTAGGGCTAACCGGAGGAAACACCATATATTTT
TRBV6-5,TRBD1,TRBJ1-4,.,CASRRQGSEEKLFF,TGTGCCAGCAGAAGACAGGGTTCGGAAGAAAAACTGTTTTTT
TRBV19,TRBD1,TRBJ1-2,.,CASSSPGQGEKDYGYTF,TGTGCCAGTAGTTCCCCGGGACAGGGGGAAAAAGACTATGGCTACACCTTC
TRBV21-1,.,TRBJ2-5,few,CASSKYRRQETQYF,TGTGCCAGCAGCAAATATCGCCGACAAGAGACCCAGTACTTC
TRBV5-1,.,TRBJ2-2,.,CASSLVSDGTGELFF,TGCGCCAGCAGCTTGGTTTCCGACGGCACCGGGGAGCTGTTTTTT
TRBV29-1,TRBD1,TRBJ2-7,few,CSVPGGRRYEQYF,TGCAGCGTGCCAGGGGGTCGTAGGTACGAGCAGTACTTC
TRBV6-5,.,TRBJ2-4,.,CASSYSVWGAAKNIQYF,TGTGCCAGCAGTTACTCGGTCTGGGGCGCAGCCAAAAACATTCAGTACTTC
TRBV29-1,TRBD1,TRBJ2-7,.,CSVSGGQGPYEQYF,TGCAGCGTTAGTGGGGGACAGGGACCCTACGAGCAGTACTTC
TRBV12-3/TRBV12-4,TRBD1,TRBJ2-7,few,CASSAGQGAKSGEQYF,TGTGCCAGCAGTGCTGGACAGGGGGCGAAGTCAGGCGAGCAGTACTTC
TRBV2,.,TRBJ1-6,few,CASSEGGHSITLHF,TGTGCCAGCAGTGAGGGGGGACACAGTATCACCCTCCACTTT
TRBV19,TRBD2,TRBJ2-1,.,CASMGTSRVPNYNEQFF,TGTGCCAGTATGGGGACTAGCCGGGTTCCGAACTACAATGAGCAGTTCTTC
TRBV5-1,.,TRBJ2-3,.,CASSLGDSPPDTQYF,TGCGCCAGCAGCTTGGGGGACTCGCCCCCAGATACGCAGTATTTT
TRBV9,.,TRBJ2-7,few,CASSVAWGVYEQYF,TGTGCCAGCAGCGTAGCTTGGGGCGTCTACGAGCAGTACTTC
TRBV27,TRBD1,TRBJ2-7,few,CASSSTGTGSREQYF,TGTGCCAGCAGTTCGACCGGGACAGGCTCTCGCGAGCAGTACTTC
TRBV25-1,TRBD2,TRBJ2-3,.,CASSGRRGLAGVLADTQYF,TGTGCCAGCAGTGGTAGGAGGGGACTAGCGGGAGTTTTGGCAGATACGCAGTATTTT
TRBV12-3/TRBV12-4,.,TRBJ2-4,few,CASSTPAGDLSKNIQYF,TGTGCCAGCAGCACTCCTGCAGGGGACCTATCCAAAAACATTCAGTACTTC
TRBV10-3,.,TRBJ2-6,few,CAISETAASGANVLTF,TGTGCCATCAGTGAGACGGCTGCCTCTGGGGCCAACGTCCTGACTTTC
TRBV6-5,.,TRBJ1-2,.,CASSYSQAYGYTF,TGTGCCAGCAGTTACTCCCAGGCATATGGCTACACCTTC
TRBV12-3/TRBV12-4,.,TRBJ2-1,few,CASSFFHEQFF,TGTGCCAGCAGTTTTTTCCATGAGCAGTTCTTC
TRBV2,.,TRBJ2-1,.,CASIWTGLGNEQFF,TGTGCCAGCATCTGGACTGGTCTTGGGAATGAGCAGTTCTTC
TRBV2,.,TRBJ1-5,few,CASNQGPLRNQPQHF,TGTGCCAGCAACCAGGGCCCCCTTCGTAATCAGCCCCAGCATTTT
TRBV20-1,TRBD1,TRBJ2-1,.,CSAVPGQGRWDNEQFF,TGCAGTGCTGTCCCGGGACAGGGCCGGTGGGACAATGAGCAGTTCTTC
TRBV6-5,.,TRBJ1-2,.,CASSSRPGHIDYGYTF,TGTGCCAGCAGTTCCCGGCCGGGACACATTGACTATGGCTACACCTTC
TRBV29-1,.,TRBJ1-2,.,CSVGETTGRNGYTF,TGCAGCGTTGGGGAAACCACAGGGAGGAATGGCTACACCTTC
TRBV6-5,.,TRBJ1-2,few,CASRPPGTHYGYTF,TGTGCCAGCAGACCCCCCGGGACTCATTATGGCTACACCTTC
TRBV29-1,.,TRBJ2-1,.,CSVEDRREYNEQFF,TGCAGCGTTGAAGACAGGCGGGAATACAATGAGCAGTTCTTC
TRBV5-1,.,TRBJ2-7,few,CASSLAGGTEQYF,TGCGCCAGCAGCTTGGCAGGGGGGACCGAGCAGTACTTC
TRBV7-6,TRBD1,TRBJ1-1,many,CASSPDRVNTEAFF,TGTGCCAGCAGCCCCGACAGGGTGAACACTGAAGCTTTCTTT
TRBV29-1,.,TRBJ2-1,few,CSVEGSGTSSYNEQFF,TGCAGCGTTGAAGGTAGCGGCACGAGCTCCTACAATGAGCAGTTCTTC
TRBV5-1,TRBD1,TRBJ2-1,.,CASGQGYEQFF,TGCGCCAGCGGACAGGGCTATGAGCAGTTCTTC
TRBV12-3/TRBV12-4,TRBD1,TRBJ2-3,few,CASSSRQGISTDTQYF,TGTGCCAGCAGTAGTCGACAGGGTATTAGCACAGATACGCAGTATTTT
TRBV4-1,.,TRBJ1-1,.,CASSQDSAANTEAFF,TGCGCCAGCAGCCAAGATTCCGCAGCAAACACTGAAGCTTTCTTT
TRBV6-6,TRBD1,TRBJ1-2,few,CASSRRDRSYGYTF,TGTGCCAGCAGTCGGAGGGACAGAAGCTATGGCTACACCTTC
TRBV7-9,.,TRBJ2-5,.,CASSPTTLRSGETQYF,TGTGCCAGCAGCCCGACGACACTACGCTCGGGAGAGACCCAGTACTTC
TRBV10-3,TRBD2,TRBJ2-1,few,CAIRGSSGSNEQFF,TGTGCCATCAGGGGGTCTAGCGGGAGTAATGAGCAGTTCTTC
TRBV30,.,TRBJ2-7,.,CAWSKGQGEQYF,TGTGCCTGGAGTAAGGGGCAGGGCGAGCAGTACTTC
TRBV28,.,TRBJ2-1,few,CASSALDFGENEQFF,TGTGCCAGCAGTGCCCTAGACTTTGGTGAAAATGAGCAGTTCTTC
TRBV4-1,.,TRBJ1-2,.,CASSHVGATNYGYTF,TGCGCCAGCAGCCATGTAGGAGCTACTAACTATGGCTACACCTTC
TRBV20-1,.,TRBJ1-1,few,CSARRGGTEAFF,TGCAGTGCTAGGAGAGGGGGCACTGAAGCTTTCTTT
TRBV3-1,TRBD2,TRBJ2-1,.,CASSPPAGVEQFF,TGTGCCAGCAGCCCCCCCGCGGGGGTTGAGCAGTTCTTC
TRBV4-2,.,TRBJ1-1,few,CASSPLGLNTEAFF,TGTGCCAGTAGCCCGCTTGGCCTGAACACTGAAGCTTTCTTT
TRBV15,TRBD2,TRBJ2-7,.,CATSRGISGGSDEQYF,TGTGCCACCAGCAGAGGGATTAGCGGGGGGAGCGACGAGCAGTACTTC
TRBV7-3,.,TRBJ1-2,.,CASSLFTGLAYGYTF,TGTGCCAGCAGCTTATTTACAGGGCTAGCCTATGGCTACACCTTC
TRBV5-1,TRBD1,TRBJ2-5,few,CASSFDRGPTAETQYF,TGCGCCAGCAGCTTCGACAGGGGCCCCACCGCGGAGACCCAGTACTTC
TRBV6-2/TRBV6-3,.,TRBJ2-2,few,CASSRIAGELFF,TGTGCCAGCAGTAGAATCGCCGGGGAGCTGTTTTTT
TRBV7-2,.,TRBJ2-1,.,CASSFLRGPNEQFF,TGTGCCAGCAGCTTTTTAAGGGGACCCAATGAGCAGTTCTTC
TRBV7-2,.,TRBJ2-7,.,CASSLVYSSYEQYF,TGTGCCAGCAGCTTAGTGTACAGCTCCTACGAGCAGTACTTC